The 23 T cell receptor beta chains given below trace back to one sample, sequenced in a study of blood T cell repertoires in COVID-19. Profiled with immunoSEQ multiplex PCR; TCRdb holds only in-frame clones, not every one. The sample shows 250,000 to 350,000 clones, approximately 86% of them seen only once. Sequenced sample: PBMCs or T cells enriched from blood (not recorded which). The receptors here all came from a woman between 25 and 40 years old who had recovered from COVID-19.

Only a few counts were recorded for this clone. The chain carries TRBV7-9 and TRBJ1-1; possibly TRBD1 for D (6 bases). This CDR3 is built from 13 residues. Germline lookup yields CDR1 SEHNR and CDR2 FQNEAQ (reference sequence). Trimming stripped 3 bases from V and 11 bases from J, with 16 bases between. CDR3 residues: CASSLTRGVGAFF. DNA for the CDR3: TGTGCCAGCAGCTTGACCAGGGGTGTTGGTGCTTTCTTT.

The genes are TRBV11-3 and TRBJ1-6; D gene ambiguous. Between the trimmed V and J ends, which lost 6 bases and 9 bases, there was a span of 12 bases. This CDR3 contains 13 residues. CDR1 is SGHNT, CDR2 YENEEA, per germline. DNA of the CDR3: TGTGCCAGCAGATCCAGTAGGAGTTCACCCCTCCACTTT. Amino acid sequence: CASRSSRSSPLHF.

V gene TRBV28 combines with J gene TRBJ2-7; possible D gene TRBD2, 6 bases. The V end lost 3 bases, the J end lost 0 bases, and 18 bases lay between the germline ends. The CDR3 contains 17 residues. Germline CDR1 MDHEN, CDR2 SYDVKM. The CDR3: CASSFLSGPLSSYEQYF. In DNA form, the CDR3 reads TGTGCCAGCAGTTTTTTAAGCGGGCCTCTAAGCTCCTACGAGCAGTACTTC.

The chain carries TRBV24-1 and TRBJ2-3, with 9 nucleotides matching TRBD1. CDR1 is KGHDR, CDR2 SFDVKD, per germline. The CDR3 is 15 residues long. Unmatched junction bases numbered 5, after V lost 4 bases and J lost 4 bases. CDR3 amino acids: CATSESYRGPDTQYF. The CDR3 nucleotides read TGTGCCACCAGTGAATCCTACAGGGGGCCAGATACGCAGTATTTT.

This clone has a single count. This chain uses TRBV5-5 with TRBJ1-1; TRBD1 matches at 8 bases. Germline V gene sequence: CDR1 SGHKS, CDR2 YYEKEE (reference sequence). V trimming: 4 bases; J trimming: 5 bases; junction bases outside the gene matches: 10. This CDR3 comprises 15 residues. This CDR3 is CASSLADRELTEAFF. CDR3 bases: TGTGCCAGCAGCCTCGCGGACAGGGAGTTGACTGAAGCTTTCTTT.

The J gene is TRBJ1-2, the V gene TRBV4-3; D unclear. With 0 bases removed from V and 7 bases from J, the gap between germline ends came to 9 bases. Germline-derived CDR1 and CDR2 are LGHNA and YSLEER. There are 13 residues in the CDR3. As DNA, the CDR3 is TGCGCCAGCAGCCAAGAGGCGAGGGTTGGCTACACCTTC. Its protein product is CASSQEARVGYTF.

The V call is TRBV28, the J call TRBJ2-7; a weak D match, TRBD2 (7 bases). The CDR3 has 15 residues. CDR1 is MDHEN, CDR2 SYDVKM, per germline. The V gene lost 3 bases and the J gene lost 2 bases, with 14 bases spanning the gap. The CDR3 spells CASSFPGGQPYEQYF. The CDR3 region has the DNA TGTGCCAGCAGTTTCCCCGGGGGGCAGCCCTACGAGCAGTACTTC.

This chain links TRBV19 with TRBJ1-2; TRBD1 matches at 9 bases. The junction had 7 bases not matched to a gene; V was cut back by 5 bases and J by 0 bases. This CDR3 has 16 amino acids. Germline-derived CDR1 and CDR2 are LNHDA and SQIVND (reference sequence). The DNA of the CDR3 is TGTGCCAGTAGTCGGTTCGGGACAGGGACTAACTATGGCTACACCTTC. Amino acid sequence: CASSRFGTGTNYGYTF.

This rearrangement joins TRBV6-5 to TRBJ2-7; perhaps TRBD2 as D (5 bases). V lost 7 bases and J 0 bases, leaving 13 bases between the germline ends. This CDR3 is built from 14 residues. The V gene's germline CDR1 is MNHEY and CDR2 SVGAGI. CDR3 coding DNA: TGTGCCAGCATAGGTCAAGCGGCCTCCTACGAGCAGTACTTC. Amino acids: CASIGQAASYEQYF.

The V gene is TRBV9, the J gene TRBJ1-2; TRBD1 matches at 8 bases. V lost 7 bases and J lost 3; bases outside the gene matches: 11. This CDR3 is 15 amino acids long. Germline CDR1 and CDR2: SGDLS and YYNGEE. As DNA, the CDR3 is TGTGCCAGCGGCCGGACAGGGAGTTTCGACTATGGCTACACCTTC. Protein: CASGRTGSFDYGYTF.

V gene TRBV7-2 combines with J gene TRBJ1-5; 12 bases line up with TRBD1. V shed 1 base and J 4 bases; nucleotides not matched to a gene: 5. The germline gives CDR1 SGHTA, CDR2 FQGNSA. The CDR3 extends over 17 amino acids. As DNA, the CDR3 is TGTGCCAGCAGCTTAGGGGACAGGGGGCCGGGTAATCAGCCCCAGCATTTT. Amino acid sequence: CASSLGDRGPGNQPQHF. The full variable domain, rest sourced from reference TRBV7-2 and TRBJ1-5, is GAGVSQSPSNKVTEKGKDVELRCDPISGHTALYWYRQSLGQGLEFLIYFQGNSAPDKSGLPSDRFSAERTGGSVSTLTIQRTQQEDSAVYLCASSLGDRGPGNQPQHFGDGTRLSIL.

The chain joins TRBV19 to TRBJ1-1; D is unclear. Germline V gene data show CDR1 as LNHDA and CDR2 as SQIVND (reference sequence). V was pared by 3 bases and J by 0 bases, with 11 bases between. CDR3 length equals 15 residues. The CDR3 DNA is TGTGCCAGTAGTATCACACCGCAAGTGAACACTGAAGCTTTCTTT. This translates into CASSITPQVNTEAFF.

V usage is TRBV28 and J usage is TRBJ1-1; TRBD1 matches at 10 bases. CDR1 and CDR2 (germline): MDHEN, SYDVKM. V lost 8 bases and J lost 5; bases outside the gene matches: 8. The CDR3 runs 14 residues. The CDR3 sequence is CASAQGQGRTEAFF. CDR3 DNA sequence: TGTGCCAGCGCCCAGGGACAGGGGAGGACTGAAGCTTTCTTT.

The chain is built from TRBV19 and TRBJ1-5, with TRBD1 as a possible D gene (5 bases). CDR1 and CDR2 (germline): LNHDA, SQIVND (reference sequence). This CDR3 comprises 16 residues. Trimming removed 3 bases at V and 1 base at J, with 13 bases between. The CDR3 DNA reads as TGTGCCAGTAGTATGGTCTGGGGCAAAAGCAATCAGCCCCAGCATTTT. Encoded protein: CASSMVWGKSNQPQHF.

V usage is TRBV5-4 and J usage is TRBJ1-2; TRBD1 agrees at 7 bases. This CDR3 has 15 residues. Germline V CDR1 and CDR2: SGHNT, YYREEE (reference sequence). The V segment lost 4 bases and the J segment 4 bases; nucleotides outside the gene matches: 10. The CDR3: CASSPNSGQSYGYTF. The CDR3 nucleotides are TGTGCCAGCAGCCCCAACTCGGGACAGTCCTATGGCTACACCTTC.

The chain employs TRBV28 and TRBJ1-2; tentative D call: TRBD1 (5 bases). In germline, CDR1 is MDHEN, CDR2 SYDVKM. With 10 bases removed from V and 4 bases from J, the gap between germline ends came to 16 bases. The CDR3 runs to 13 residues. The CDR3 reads CATREYLVYGYTF. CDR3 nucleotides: TGTGCCACCAGGGAGTATCTTGTCTATGGCTACACCTTC.

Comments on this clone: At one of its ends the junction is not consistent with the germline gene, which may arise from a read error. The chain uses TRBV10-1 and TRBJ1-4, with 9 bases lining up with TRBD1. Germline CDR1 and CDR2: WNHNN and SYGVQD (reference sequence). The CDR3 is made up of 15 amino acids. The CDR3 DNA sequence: TGCGCCAGTACCAGCCGACGGGACAGGGTAAAAAACTGCCCCTTT. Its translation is CASTSRRDRVKNCPF.

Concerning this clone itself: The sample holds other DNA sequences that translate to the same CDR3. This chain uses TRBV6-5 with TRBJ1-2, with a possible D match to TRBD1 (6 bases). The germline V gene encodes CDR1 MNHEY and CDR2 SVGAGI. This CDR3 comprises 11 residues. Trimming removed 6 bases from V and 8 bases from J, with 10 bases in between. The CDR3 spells CASRQGYGYTF. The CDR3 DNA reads TGTGCCAGCAGACAGGGATACGGCTACACCTTC.

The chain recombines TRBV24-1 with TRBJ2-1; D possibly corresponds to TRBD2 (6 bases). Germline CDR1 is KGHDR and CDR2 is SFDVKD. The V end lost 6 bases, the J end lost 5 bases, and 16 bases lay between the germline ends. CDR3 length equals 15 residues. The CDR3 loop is CATSRPGGKDNEQFF. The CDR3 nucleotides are TGTGCCACCAGTCGCCCCGGGGGAAAGGACAATGAGCAGTTCTTC.

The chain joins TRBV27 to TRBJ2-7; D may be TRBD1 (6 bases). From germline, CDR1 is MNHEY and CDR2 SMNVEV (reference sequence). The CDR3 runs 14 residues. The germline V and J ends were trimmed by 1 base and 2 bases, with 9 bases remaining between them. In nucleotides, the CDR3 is TGTGCCAGCAGTTTATACGGGGACACCTACGAGCAGTACTTC. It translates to CASSLYGDTYEQYF.

CDR3: CAWMPLTSYEQYF. The DNA of the CDR3 is TGTGCCTGGATGCCACTAACCTCCTACGAGCAGTACTTC. The chain combines TRBV30 with TRBJ2-7; D call uncertain. Trimming shortened V by 4 bases and J by 0 bases, and 10 bases separated the two germline ends. Per the germline V gene, CDR1 is GTSNPN and CDR2 is SVGIG (reference sequence). This CDR3 is 13 amino acids long. Full variable domain (outside the CDR3, taken from reference TRBV30 and TRBJ2-7): SQTIHQWPATLVQPVGSPLSLECTVEGTSNPNLYWYRQAAGRGLQLLFYSVGIGQISSEVPQNLSASRPQDRQFILSSKKLLLSDSGFYLCAWMPLTSYEQYFGPGTRLTVT.

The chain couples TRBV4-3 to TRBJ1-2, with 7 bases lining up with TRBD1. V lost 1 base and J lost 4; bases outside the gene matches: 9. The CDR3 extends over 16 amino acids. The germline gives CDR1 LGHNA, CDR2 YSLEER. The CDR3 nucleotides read TGCGCCAGCAGCCAAGGTTGGACCAGGGGGGCCTATGGCTACACCTTC. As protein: CASSQGWTRGAYGYTF.

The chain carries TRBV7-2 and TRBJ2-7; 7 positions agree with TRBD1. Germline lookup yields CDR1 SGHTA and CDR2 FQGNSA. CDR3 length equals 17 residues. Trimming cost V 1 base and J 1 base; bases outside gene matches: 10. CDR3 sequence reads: CASSLVGGQVGSYEQYF. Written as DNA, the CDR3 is TGTGCCAGCAGCTTAGTTGGCGGACAGGTCGGATCCTACGAGCAGTACTTC.